This TCR beta chain was sequenced during a study of T cell repertoires in cytomegalovirus infection. TCRdb re-called the reads with MiXCR, one entry per CDR3 protein. The sample lists 65,000 to 95,000 distinct CDR3 sequences, 3% to 4.5% occurring once. Germline V CDR1 and CDR2: GTSNPN, SVGIG (reference sequence). V was shortened by 0 bases and J by 2 bases, with 10 bases between the two germline ends. The CDR3 extends over 14 amino acids. In its sample, this clonotype was seen many times. Its specificity is not known. General study findings and limits: The ex vivo response showed dominance by HLA-C-restricted CMV-specific TCR beta clonotypes.

This sequence joins TRBV30 and TRBJ1-2; D gene uncertain. The specimen was PBMCs. The clonotype originates from a human donor in good health (CMV status not recorded). Some clones in this sample may be carry-over from other donors' samples. The CDR3 spells CAWSVLGVNYGYTF. The DNA of the CDR3 is TGTGCCTGGAGTGTACTGGGAGTCAACTATGGCTACACCTTC.